The present T cell receptor beta chain was sequenced within a study of vaccination and CD4 T cells after COVID-19. Study-level information: Investigators stimulated cells with overlapping spike peptides drawn from SARS-CoV-2, HCoV-NL63, HCoV-OC43 and HCoV-229E.

Oncomine TCR Beta short-read sequencing was applied to DNA from cultured CD4+ T cells. TCRdb re-derived calls from the PCR reads in MiXCR, one entry per CDR3 protein. This sample has about 19,000 distinct CDR3 sequences, with under 50% found just once. On this clonotype: The target antigen is unknown.

V lost 4 bases to trimming and J lost 5 bases, with 12 bases between them. CDR3 length: 15 amino acids. Germline V gene lookup returns CDR1 LGHNA and CDR2 YNFKEQ. Treatment: approximately 9-day PBMC culture with coronavirus spike peptide pools or control peptides (ViraFEST assay). ViraFEST relied on peptide pools to expand antigen-specific T cells; the TCRs were sequenced afterward. Sequenced here: CD4+ T cells from blood, cultured in vitro, sampled after SARS-CoV-2 vaccination. The chain recombines TRBV4-2 with TRBJ1-6, with D possibly being TRBD1 (6 bases). The sequence came from a human donor who had recovered from COVID-19. DNA of the CDR3: TGTGCCAGCAGCCTCGGGACAACCGATAATTCACCCCTCCACTTT. It translates to CASSLGTTDNSPLHF.